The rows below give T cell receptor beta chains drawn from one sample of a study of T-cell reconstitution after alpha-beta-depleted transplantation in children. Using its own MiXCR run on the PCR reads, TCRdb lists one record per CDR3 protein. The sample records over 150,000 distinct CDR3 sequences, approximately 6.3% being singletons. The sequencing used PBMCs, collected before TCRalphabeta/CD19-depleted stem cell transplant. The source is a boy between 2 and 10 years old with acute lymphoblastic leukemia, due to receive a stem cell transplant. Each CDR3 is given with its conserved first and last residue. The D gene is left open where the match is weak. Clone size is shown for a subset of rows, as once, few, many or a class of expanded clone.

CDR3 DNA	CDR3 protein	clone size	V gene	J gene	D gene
TGTGCCAGCAGCTACCCCGGACGCGGGTATACGCAGTATTTT	CASSYPGRGYTQYF	many	TRBV7-9	TRBJ2-3	.
TGTGCCAGCAGCCAAGTGCCGGGGTTTAACTACGAGCAGTACTTC	CASSQVPGFNYEQYF	many	TRBV3-1	TRBJ2-7	.
TGCGCCAGCAGCCAGGGGGGATTTGGATACTACGAGCAGTACTTC	CASSQGGFGYYEQYF	many	TRBV5-1	TRBJ2-7	.
TGTGCCAGCAGCCGGGGGACAGGGGGCGACTCTGGGGCCAACGTCCTGACTTTC	CASSRGTGGDSGANVLTF	.	TRBV11-1	TRBJ2-6	TRBD1
TGTGCCAGCAGCTTAGTAGTTGTGAACACCGGGGAGCTGTTTTTT	CASSLVVVNTGELFF	many	TRBV7-2	TRBJ2-2	.
TGTGCCAGCAGCTCCGTTACAGCGACCGTCGGGTATTTT	CASSSVTATVGYF	few	TRBV7-2	TRBJ2-3	.
TGCAGCGTTGCCGGGACTAGCGGAACCTACGAGCAGTACTTC	CSVAGTSGTYEQYF	many	TRBV29-1	TRBJ2-7	TRBD2
TGCGCCAGCAGCCAGTCTAGCGGGGCACCCTCGGAGCAGTTCTTC	CASSQSSGAPSEQFF	.	TRBV4-1	TRBJ2-1	TRBD2
TGTGCCAGCAGTTTAGGGGGCACGAATACGCAGTATTTT	CASSLGGTNTQYF	few	TRBV27	TRBJ2-3	.
TGTGCCAGCAGTCTCAACAGGGACGCACCCTCCTACGAGCAGTACTTC	CASSLNRDAPSYEQYF	many	TRBV28	TRBJ2-7	.
TGCAGTGCGAGTGGGGGCACAGATACGCAGTATTTT	CSASGGTDTQYF	many	TRBV20-1	TRBJ2-3	.
TGCAGCGTTGTCGACAGGGGGAACACAGATACGCAGTATTTT	CSVVDRGNTDTQYF	many	TRBV29-1	TRBJ2-3	TRBD1
TGTGCCAGCAGCTTAGTTCCTAGCGGGGGGGTACAAGAGACCCAGTACTTC	CASSLVPSGGVQETQYF	many	TRBV7-2	TRBJ2-5	TRBD2
TGTGCCTCAGGGGGCGGCACTGAAGCTTTCTTT	CASGGGTEAFF	many	TRBV10-3	TRBJ1-1	TRBD1
TGTGCCAGCAGCTTAAGTATCCAGTACGAGCAGTACTTC	CASSLSIQYEQYF	few	TRBV7-2	TRBJ2-7	.
TGTGCCAGCAGCCCACCGTCGTGGGGACCTGAAAAACTGTTTTTT	CASSPPSWGPEKLFF	many	TRBV28	TRBJ1-4	.
TGCGCCAGCAGCGGGGAGACAGGCCTTAATGAAAAACTGTTTTTT	CASSGETGLNEKLFF	.	TRBV5-1	TRBJ1-4	.
TGTGCCAGCAGCCCAGGACAGGCTTACAATGAGCAGTTCTTC	CASSPGQAYNEQFF	many	TRBV5-1	TRBJ2-1	TRBD1
TGTGCCAGCAGCCATCCCTCGACCCACGAGCAGTACTTC	CASSHPSTHEQYF	many	TRBV9	TRBJ2-7	.
TGTGCCAGCGGGCGTTATGGTGCCGAGCAGTTCTTC	CASGRYGAEQFF	many	TRBV6-2/TRBV6-3	TRBJ2-1	.
TGTGCCAGCAGTTCCACCGGGACTAGAGCCTACGAGCAGTACTTC	CASSSTGTRAYEQYF	.	TRBV28	TRBJ2-7	TRBD2
TGTGCCAGCAGTTTACTAGCGGGGGGCCCCAATGAGCAGTTCTTC	CASSLLAGGPNEQFF	many	TRBV12-3/TRBV12-4	TRBJ2-1	TRBD2
TGTGCCAGCAGCTTAGGACTAGTGGGGTACAATGAGCAGTTCTTC	CASSLGLVGYNEQFF	.	TRBV13	TRBJ2-1	.
TGTGCCAGCAGTTCAGGACAGCTCTATGGCTACACCTTC	CASSSGQLYGYTF	many	TRBV6-5	TRBJ1-2	.
TGTGCCAGCGGAGGAGAGGGACTACCCCTTTACGAGCAGTACTTC	CASGGEGLPLYEQYF	many	TRBV2	TRBJ2-7	TRBD2
TGTGCCAGCAGCTACTTGTTGAGGGATGAAAAACTGTTTTTT	CASSYLLRDEKLFF	.	TRBV7-2	TRBJ1-4	.
TGCAGTGCTAGAAAGGGATCGGGGTCCTACGAGCAGTACTTC	CSARKGSGSYEQYF	.	TRBV20-1	TRBJ2-7	.
TGTGCCAGCAGTTTACTAGCGGGAGCCGGGGAGCTGTTTTTT	CASSLLAGAGELFF	many	TRBV12-3/TRBV12-4	TRBJ2-2	TRBD2
TGCAGTGCTAGAGATACGTCCCAAGAGACCCAGTACTTC	CSARDTSQETQYF	many	TRBV20-1	TRBJ2-5	.
TGTGCCAGCAGCACCCCGCGGGGGGCGCATCTAGATACGCAGTATTTT	CASSTPRGAHLDTQYF	many	TRBV7-2	TRBJ2-3	TRBD2
TGTGCCAGCGCCGTCCGGGGCCCGAACACCGGGGAGCTGTTTTTT	CASAVRGPNTGELFF	few	TRBV25-1	TRBJ2-2	.
TGTGCCAGCAGCAAACCCCTGACAGGGGAGACTGAAGCTTTCTTT	CASSKPLTGETEAFF	many	TRBV7-2	TRBJ1-1	TRBD1
TGTGCCAGCAGCGCGGAAACTAGGGGGGGACACAATGAGCAGTTCTTC	CASSAETRGGHNEQFF	.	TRBV9	TRBJ2-1	.
TGTGCCAGTAGACGGGACGCAACCTCCTACGAGCAGTACTTC	CASRRDATSYEQYF	.	TRBV19	TRBJ2-7	.
TGTGCCAGCAGCCCCCTTCCTAGCGGGGGGGCTGGTGAGACCCAGTACTTC	CASSPLPSGGAGETQYF	few	TRBV28	TRBJ2-5	TRBD2